This T cell receptor beta chain emerged from a study of blood T cell repertoires in COVID-19. Across the whole study: Acute and convalescent COVID-19 samples came from the United States, Italy and Spain.

Per the study methods: Nucleated cell counts were estimated from reference gene primer amplification. Method: immunoSEQ multiplex PCR; TCRdb's copy keeps in-frame clones and lacks some. V, J and clone size derive from that table, while D and trimming were established from the DNA sequence. The sample yields around 170,000 clones, roughly four fifths seen once. The source material was peripheral blood. The origin of this receptor is a man aged 25-45 years with active or convalescent COVID-19.

In nucleotides, the CDR3 is TGTGCCAGCAGTTTCGGGCTAGCGGGTCTTGGTACGCAGTATTTT. Translation gives CASSFGLAGLGTQYF. The chain uses TRBV27 and TRBJ2-3; 8 nucleotides agree with TRBD2. The CDR3 is 15 residues long. Losses at the gene ends were 3 bases for V and 8 bases for J; bases not matched to a gene: 10. In germline, CDR1 is MNHEY, CDR2 SMNVEV (reference sequence).